The source of this T cell receptor beta chain is a study of siplizumab effects on memory and regulatory T cells. Trimming pared 2 bases from V and 1 base from J, leaving 8 bases between. The CDR3 runs to 14 residues. CDR1 and CDR2 (germline): MNHNS, SASEGT. Produced via immunoSEQ multiplex PCR; TCRdb's table is partial and in-frame only. The sample consists of tens of thousands of clones, 93% of them appearing once. This receptor was identified in a human donor in good health. Sequenced: CD8+ T cells sorted from blood. The chain links TRBV6-1 to TRBJ2-5; D might be TRBD2 (6 bases). Written as DNA, the CDR3 is TGTGCCAGCAGTGAATGGCGGGGCCAAGAGACCCAGTACTTC. Protein sequence: CASSEWRGQETQYF.